A single sample is the source of the 21 T cell receptor beta chains below, sequenced in a study of shared clonotypes between healthy human individuals. In the naive CD8 group, cells lacked CD45RO and were positively selected for CCR7, so terminally differentiated effector memory CD45RA+ cells were left out. Generated by immunoSEQ multiplex PCR, the TCRdb table keeps only in-frame clones and is missing some. The sample contains roughly 2.1 million clones, roughly 91% of which appear only once. The sample was naive CD8+ T cells from PBMCs. The receptors here all came from a man aged 18 to 29 in good health. Some clones in this sample may be carry-over from other donors' samples.

The chain has TRBV4-1 and TRBJ2-2; TRBD2 aligns across 15 bases. Trimming at V came to 0 bases and at J to 7 bases, leaving 6 bases not matched to a gene. Germline V lookup: CDR1 MGHRA, CDR2 YSYEKL. The CDR3 extends over 18 amino acids. The DNA of the CDR3 is TGCGCCAGCAGCCAAGATTGGGGACTAGCGGGAGGTGGCGGGGAGCTGTTTTTT. Protein product: CASSQDWGLAGGGGELFF.

The chain employs TRBV27 and TRBJ2-5, with 11 bases aligning to TRBD2. V dropped 5 bases and J dropped 7; count of bases not matched to a gene: 12. Germline-derived CDR1 and CDR2 are MNHEY and SMNVEV (reference sequence). The CDR3 is 16 amino acids. CDR3 amino acids: CASSPRGLAGPGTQYF. CDR3 nucleotides: TGTGCCAGCAGTCCCCGTGGACTAGCGGGTCCTGGGACCCAGTACTTC.

The chain carries TRBV5-4 and TRBJ2-1; unclear D gene. Germline V CDR1 and CDR2: SGHNT, YYREEE (reference sequence). The CDR3 runs 14 residues. V was cut by 0 bases and J by 10 bases, with 14 bases left in between. The CDR3: CASSLDPPPQEQFF. The CDR3 DNA follows: TGTGCCAGCAGCTTGGATCCCCCCCCTCAGGAGCAGTTCTTC.

The rearrangement joins TRBV30 to TRBJ1-6; unclear D gene. CDR3 size: 16 residues. CDR1 and CDR2 from the germline V gene are GTSNPN and SVGIG (reference sequence). With 0 bases removed from V and 10 bases from J, the gap between germline ends came to 19 bases. In DNA, the CDR3 is TGTGCCTGGAGTGTACTTGGACGGTGGGTAGGGTCACCCCTCCACTTT. Protein: CAWSVLGRWVGSPLHF.

This chain joins TRBV19 and TRBJ1-1; D is perhaps TRBD1 (6 bases). The CDR3 length is 12 residues. Trimming shortened V by 5 bases and J by 7 bases, and 11 bases separated the two germline ends. Germline CDR1 LNHDA, CDR2 SQIVND (reference sequence). This CDR3 reads CASSEQGGEAFF. The CDR3 region has the DNA TGTGCCAGTAGTGAACAGGGAGGTGAAGCTTTCTTT.

This rearrangement joins TRBV9 to TRBJ2-2, with TRBD2 matching over 9 bases. The CDR3 length is 20 residues. V lost 0 bases and J lost 4; bases outside the gene matches: 16. The germline V gene encodes CDR1 SGDLS and CDR2 YYNGEE. The CDR3 sequence is CASSVARLAGWPKSTGELFF. CDR3 DNA: TGTGCCAGCAGCGTAGCTCGGCTAGCGGGGTGGCCCAAATCCACCGGGGAGCTGTTTTTT.

V gene TRBV7-9 combines with J gene TRBJ1-2; D perhaps matches TRBD1 (5 bases). This CDR3 has 16 amino acids. The V and J ends lost 5 bases and 2 bases respectively, with 18 bases between them. Per germline, CDR1 SEHNR and CDR2 FQNEAQ (reference sequence). CDR3 sequence (DNA): TGTGCCAGCAGCCTTAGGCGGGGCAGGGTGAACTATGGCTACACCTTC. Translating it yields CASSLRRGRVNYGYTF.

This clone occurred once. The gene calls are TRBV11-2 and TRBJ1-1; no reliable D call. The CDR3 is made up of 13 amino acids. Germline loops: CDR1 SGHAT, CDR2 FQNNGV. V lost 6 bases to trimming and J lost 1 base, with 9 bases between them. In DNA form, the CDR3 reads TGTGCCAGCAGTTACACCCCGAACACTGAAGCTTTCTTT. Amino acids: CASSYTPNTEAFF.

V is TRBV28 and J is TRBJ2-1; the D is unclear. CDR1 is MDHEN and CDR2 is SYDVKM in the germline V gene. The CDR3 spans 16 residues. V was pared by 3 bases and J by 2 bases, with 14 bases between. This CDR3 is CASSFLLSGTYNEQFF. CDR3 in DNA: TGTGCCAGCAGTTTTCTCCTATCTGGTACCTACAATGAGCAGTTCTTC.

This clone has just one count. The CDR3 sequence is CASSLYGTGAYSNQPQHF. Here the CDR3 DNA reads TGTGCCAGCAGTTTATATGGGACAGGGGCGTATAGCAATCAGCCCCAGCATTTT. J is TRBJ1-5 and V is TRBV27; 10 bases align to TRBD1. The germline CDR1 and CDR2 sequences are MNHEY and SMNVEV (reference sequence). This CDR3 is 18 amino acids long. V dropped 1 base and J dropped 0; count of bases not matched to a gene: 6.

The chain carries TRBV27 and TRBJ2-5; the match to TRBD2 covers 13 bases. Trimming removed 3 bases from V and 5 bases from J; junction bases left unmatched: 12. From germline, CDR1 is MNHEY and CDR2 SMNVEV (reference sequence). CDR3 length equals 18 residues. Here the CDR3 DNA reads TGTGCCAGCAGTTTCATCGGACTAGCGGGAGTGAGGGGTGAGACCCAGTACTTC. This sequence encodes CASSFIGLAGVRGETQYF.

The rearrangement uses TRBV7-9 and TRBJ2-2; D not certain. The CDR3 length is 15 residues. V was shortened by 1 base and J by 8 bases, with 14 bases between the two germline ends. Germline V gene data show CDR1 as SEHNR and CDR2 as FQNEAQ (reference sequence). CDR3 region: CASSLGRLRVGELFF. The CDR3, as DNA: TGTGCCAGCAGCTTAGGCCGACTTCGGGTGGGGGAGCTGTTTTTT.

The rearrangement links TRBV15 to TRBJ2-2; no reliable D call. Germline CDR1 reads LNHNV; CDR2 reads YYDKDF (reference sequence). There are 13 residues in the CDR3. Trimming cost V 1 base and J 8 bases, with 8 bases left between them. CDR3 sequence (DNA): TGTGCCACCAGCAGAGCCGCGGTGGGGGAGCTGTTTTTT. Translating it yields CATSRAAVGELFF.

The chain recombines TRBV7-9 with TRBJ2-7, with a weak D call TRBD1 (6 bases). V was clipped by 5 bases and J by 2 bases, with 10 bases between them. This CDR3 region has 13 residues. Looked up from germline, CDR1 is SEHNR and CDR2 is FQNEAQ (reference sequence). This CDR3 is CASSPRDTYEQYF. The CDR3 coding sequence is TGTGCCAGCAGCCCCAGGGACACCTACGAGCAGTACTTC.

The CDR3 nucleotides read TGTGCCAGCAGCTTATTTCAGGGCGAGCAGTTCTTC. Its translation is CASSLFQGEQFF. The rearrangement links TRBV7-8 to TRBJ2-1, with a tentative D call TRBD1 (5 bases). CDR3 length: 12 residues. Trimming shortened V by 2 bases and J by 10 bases, and 9 bases separated the two germline ends. From germline, CDR1 is SGHVS and CDR2 FQNEAQ.

As DNA, the CDR3 is TGTGCCAGCAGCCCCCGGCGGCCTAGCGGGAGGGTTCGGGAGCAGTACTTC. This gives the protein CASSPRRPSGRVREQYF. This chain uses TRBV14 with TRBJ2-7, with 12 bases lining up with TRBD2. The V segment lost 4 bases and the J segment 7 bases; nucleotides outside the gene matches: 14. Germline V lookup: CDR1 SGHDN, CDR2 FVKESK. The CDR3 is made up of 17 amino acids.

This clone was seen a single time. The J gene is TRBJ2-7, the V gene TRBV27; 8 positions agree with TRBD1. This CDR3 is 13 amino acids long. V lost 5 bases, J lost 7 bases, and 7 bases stayed unmatched. The germline CDR1 and CDR2 sequences are MNHEY and SMNVEV (reference sequence). CDR3 residues: CASSHDRGWEQYF. In DNA form, the CDR3 reads TGTGCCAGCAGTCACGACAGGGGATGGGAGCAGTACTTC.

CDR3 loop: CASRSVASSSYNEQFF. The CDR3 DNA reads as TGTGCCAGCAGATCCGTAGCGTCCAGCTCCTACAATGAGCAGTTCTTC. The rearrangement links TRBV7-9 to TRBJ2-1, with D perhaps matching TRBD2 (5 bases). The V end was cut by 6 bases, the J end by 0 bases, with 15 bases between. The CDR3 length is 16 residues. Germline V gene data show CDR1 as SEHNR and CDR2 as FQNEAQ (reference sequence). Variable domain in full (rest from reference TRBV7-9 and TRBJ2-1): DTGVSQNPRHKITKRGQNVTFRCDPISEHNRLYWYRQTLGQGPEFLTYFQNEAQLEKSRLLSDRFSAERPKGSFSTLEIQRTEQGDSAMYLCASRSVASSSYNEQFFGPGTRLTVL.

This sequence joins TRBV28 and TRBJ2-7; D remains ambiguous. The CDR3 contains 10 residues. Trimming took off 8 bases at V and 0 bases at J, with 2 bases between the two ends. Germline CDR1 is MDHEN and CDR2 is SYDVKM. The CDR3 region has the DNA TGTGCCAGCGCCTCCTACGAGCAGTACTTC. Protein: CASASYEQYF.

This chain joins TRBV19 and TRBJ2-1, with D hard to call. From germline, CDR1 is LNHDA and CDR2 SQIVND (reference sequence). CDR3 length equals 12 residues. V lost 6 bases and J lost 12, with 15 bases in between. CDR3 in amino acids: CASRDGVGPQFF. The CDR3 DNA is TGTGCCAGTAGGGATGGGGTTGGCCCGCAGTTCTTC.

The chain links TRBV14 to TRBJ1-2; perhaps TRBD1 as D (6 bases). Trimming removed 1 base at V and 8 bases at J, with 11 bases between. Looked up from germline, CDR1 is SGHDN and CDR2 is FVKESK. The CDR3 is 13 amino acids. CDR3 sequence reads: CASSQASGAGYTF. The CDR3 region has the DNA TGTGCCAGCAGCCAAGCATCGGGGGCAGGCTACACCTTC. Variable domain in full (rest from reference TRBV14 and TRBJ1-2): EAGVTQFPSHSVIEKGQTVTLRCDPISGHDNLYWYRRVMGKEIKFLLHFVKESKQDESGMPNNRFLAERTGGTYSTLKVQPAELEDSGVYFCASSQASGAGYTFGSGTRLTVV.